The T cell receptor beta chain described here comes from a study of PD-1 blockade in classical Hodgkin lymphoma. Study-level points and caveats: Newly diagnosed patients were reported to exhibit reduced baseline TCR diversity relative to healthy donors. What caused the repertoire differences, perhaps disease activity or prior therapy, remains undefined.

The time point: newly diagnosed, previously untreated cHL patient sample. The authors used newly diagnosed, untreated classical Hodgkin lymphoma PBMCs as comparison. Some clones are missing from TCRdb's copy, which holds only in-frame ones; the method was immunoSEQ multiplex PCR. The repertoire holds 17,000 or so clones, with about 90% as singletons. V was clipped by 1 base and J by 2 bases; unmatched bases: 2. The CDR3 runs to 17 residues. Germline V CDR1 and CDR2: LNHNV, YYDKDF (reference sequence). This clone was counted a few times. Its antigen remains unknown. The receptor's source is a human donor with classical Hodgkin lymphoma. The V gene is TRBV15, the J gene TRBJ2-3; 14 bases map to TRBD2. The source material was peripheral blood mononuclear cells (PBMCs). The CDR3 DNA reads as TGTGCCACCAGCAGAGGGACTAGCGGGAGGACCACAGATACGCAGTATTTT. Translated, it gives CATSRGTSGRTTDTQYF.